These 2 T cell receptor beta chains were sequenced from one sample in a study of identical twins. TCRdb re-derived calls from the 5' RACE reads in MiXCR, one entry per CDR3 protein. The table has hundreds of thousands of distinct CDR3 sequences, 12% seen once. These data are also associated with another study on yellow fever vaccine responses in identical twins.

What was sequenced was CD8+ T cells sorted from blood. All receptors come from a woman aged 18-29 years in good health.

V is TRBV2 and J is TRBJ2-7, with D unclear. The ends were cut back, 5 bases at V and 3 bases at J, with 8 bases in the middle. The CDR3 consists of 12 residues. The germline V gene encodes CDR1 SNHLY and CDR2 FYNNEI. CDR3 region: CASSHDNYEQYV. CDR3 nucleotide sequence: TGTGCCAGCAGTCATGATAACTACGAGCAGTACGTC.

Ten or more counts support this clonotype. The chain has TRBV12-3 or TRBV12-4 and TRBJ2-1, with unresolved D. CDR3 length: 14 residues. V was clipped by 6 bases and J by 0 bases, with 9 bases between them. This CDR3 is CASSLRSSYNEQFF. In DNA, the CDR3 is TGTGCCAGCAGCTTACGAAGCTCCTACAATGAGCAGTTCTTC.